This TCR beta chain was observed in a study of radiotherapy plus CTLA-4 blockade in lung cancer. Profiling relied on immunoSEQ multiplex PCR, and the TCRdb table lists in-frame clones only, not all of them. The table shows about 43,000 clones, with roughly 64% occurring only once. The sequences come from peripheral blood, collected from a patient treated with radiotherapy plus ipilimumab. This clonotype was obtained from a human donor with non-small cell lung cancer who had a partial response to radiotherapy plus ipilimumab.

The CDR3 bases are TGCGCCAGCAGCTTGTCGGGGGACAATCAGCCCCAGCATTTT. Its translation is CASSLSGDNQPQHF. The chain uses TRBV5-1 and TRBJ1-5, with D tentatively TRBD1 (5 bases). Trimming took off 1 base at V and 3 bases at J, with 8 bases between the two ends. The CDR3 is 14 residues long. Germline assignment: CDR1 SGHRS and CDR2 YFSETQ.